The 25 T cell receptor beta chains below come from one sample, sequenced in a study of T cells in Graves' hyperthyroidism and ophthalmopathy. Amplification of TCR beta CDR3 regions used RNA as the template. RT-PCR in the first round (using the HTBI primer set) targeted the TCR CDR3. TCRdb used MiXCR to reprocess the multiplex PCR reads, holding one entry per CDR3 protein. The data contain 250,000 to 300,000 distinct CDR3 sequences, approximately 18% of them singletons. Sequencing was performed on blood. These TCRs come from a man between 45 and 60 years old with Graves' ophthalmopathy.

This clonotype was seen ten or more times. V usage is TRBV28 and J usage is TRBJ1-3; D is possibly TRBD1 (5 bases). V was pared by 2 bases and J by 0 bases, with 11 bases between. Per the germline V gene, CDR1 is MDHEN and CDR2 is SYDVKM. This CDR3 region has 16 residues. The chain's CDR3 is CASSLRRGTSGNTIYF. DNA of the CDR3: TGTGCCAGCAGTTTACGTCGGGGGACCTCTGGAAACACCATATATTTT.

This clonotype has just one count. Given a much more abundant clone one base away, this may be a read error. The genes are TRBV2 and TRBJ1-2; D possibly corresponds to TRBD1 (6 bases). Germline lookup yields CDR1 SNHLY and CDR2 FYNNEI. V was cut by 2 bases and J by 9 bases, with 13 bases left in between. The CDR3 consists of 13 residues. The CDR3, as DNA: TGTGCCAGCAGTGAACCACTCGGGGGCCGCTACACCTTC. Translating it yields CASSEPLGGRYTF.

The table lists this clonotype with many counts. V gene TRBV27 combines with J gene TRBJ2-3; D may be TRBD2 (6 bases). The CDR3 has 16 residues. The germline V gene has CDR1 MNHEY and CDR2 SMNVEV (reference sequence). Between the trimmed V and J ends, which lost 5 bases and 2 bases, there was a span of 17 bases. The CDR3 is CASSPHGREDTDTQYF. The CDR3 DNA follows: TGTGCCAGCAGTCCCCATGGCAGGGAGGACACAGATACGCAGTATTTT.

A few counts support this clonotype. The rearrangement links TRBV14 to TRBJ2-1, with unresolved D. V lost 1 base and J 13 bases, leaving 8 bases between the germline ends. In germline, CDR1 is SGHDN, CDR2 FVKESK. This CDR3 spans 11 amino acids. The CDR3 DNA reads as TGTGCCAGCAGCCAAGGTCCCCCCCAGTTCTTC. This translates into CASSQGPPQFF.

This clonotype was recorded at least ten times. This rearrangement joins TRBV5-1 to TRBJ1-1; 9 positions match TRBD1. This CDR3 is built from 15 residues. With V trimmed by 0 bases and J by 4 bases, 4 bases remained unmatched. CDR1 is SGHRS, CDR2 YFSETQ, per germline. The CDR3 protein is CASSLDRGQSTEAFF. Here the CDR3 DNA reads TGCGCCAGCAGCTTGGACAGGGGGCAGAGCACTGAAGCTTTCTTT.

The V call is TRBV10-3, the J call TRBJ1-1; 7 nucleotides agree with TRBD1. The CDR3 is made up of 16 amino acids. Losses at the gene ends were 7 bases for V and 2 bases for J; bases not matched to a gene: 13. The germline CDR1 and CDR2 sequences are ENHRY and SYGVKD. Written as DNA, the CDR3 is TGTGCCATCAAAGCCGGGACAGTGAGGGATAACACTGAAGCTTTCTTT. Its protein product is CAIKAGTVRDNTEAFF.

This clonotype was seen many times. The gene calls are TRBV5-5 and TRBJ2-1, with 11 bases fitting TRBD2. The germline CDR1 and CDR2 sequences are SGHKS and YYEKEE (reference sequence). The CDR3 length is 16 residues. Unmatched junction bases numbered 7, after V lost 1 base and J lost 7 bases. In DNA form, the CDR3 reads TGTGCCAGCAGCTTGCCCCGTAGCGGGAGGGGTAATGAGCAGTTCTTC. Translating gives CASSLPRSGRGNEQFF.

This clonotype was observed at least ten times. The rearrangement joins TRBV27 to TRBJ2-7, with TRBD2 identical over 7 bases. Trimming cost V 4 bases and J 0 bases; bases outside gene matches: 12. Germline CDR1 is MNHEY and CDR2 is SMNVEV (reference sequence). This CDR3 comprises 17 residues. DNA for the CDR3: TGTGCCAGCAGTTCCCAAGGCGGGAGCGTCTACTCCTACGAGCAGTACTTC. Translating gives CASSSQGGSVYSYEQYF.

This clonotype was counted at least ten times. The chain couples TRBV11-3 to TRBJ2-2, with D possibly TRBD2 on 5 matching bases. With 5 bases removed from V and 6 bases from J, the gap between germline ends came to 10 bases. Germline CDR1 is SGHNT and CDR2 is YENEEA. This CDR3 is 13 amino acids long. This CDR3 is CASSPRESGELFF. CDR3 in DNA: TGTGCCAGCAGCCCGAGGGAATCCGGGGAGCTGTTTTTT.

The sample holds many counts of this clonotype. The chain has TRBV28 and TRBJ2-3; 14 nucleotides line up with TRBD2. In germline, CDR1 is MDHEN, CDR2 SYDVKM. Trimming at V came to 6 bases and at J to 3 bases, leaving 5 bases not matched to a gene. This CDR3 region has 16 residues. The CDR3 spells CASSPGTSGSTDTQYF. In nucleotides, the CDR3 is TGTGCCAGCAGCCCTGGGACTAGCGGGAGTACAGATACGCAGTATTTT.

This chain joins TRBV20-1 and TRBJ1-1; 7 bases align to TRBD1. The CDR3 totals 11 residues. Looked up from germline, CDR1 is DFQATT and CDR2 is SNEGSKA (reference sequence). V lost 7 bases and J lost 7; bases outside the gene matches: 6. In DNA form, the CDR3 reads TGCAGTGTCCGACAGGGAGGTGAAGCTTTCTTT. Its translation: CSVRQGGEAFF.

V usage is TRBV29-1 and J usage is TRBJ2-1; TRBD2 might be the D (7 bases). Germline loops: CDR1 SQVTM, CDR2 ANQGSEA. CDR3 length equals 14 residues. Trimming stripped 5 bases from V and 5 bases from J, with 16 bases between. The CDR3 DNA reads TGCAGCGTTCGGGGACAAGGGACTAACAATGAGCAGTTCTTC. The encoded protein is CSVRGQGTNNEQFF.

Comment on this clonotype: One base away lies a much larger clone, so this may be a sequencing read error. The chain uses TRBV11-2 and TRBJ2-2; 8 bases are a match to TRBD1. The germline gives CDR1 SGHAT, CDR2 FQNNGV. The CDR3 totals 15 residues. The CDR3: CASSRTGRNTGELSF. The CDR3 DNA reads as TGTGCCAGCAGCCGGACAGGGAGGAACACCGGGGAGCTGTCTTTT.

This clonotype has just a few counts. The genes are TRBV5-6 and TRBJ2-1; 15 bases map to TRBD2. The CDR3 extends over 15 amino acids. Germline V gene data show CDR1 as SGHDT and CDR2 as YYEEEE. V shed 4 bases and J 7 bases; nucleotides not matched to a gene: 3. The CDR3 coding sequence is TGTGCCAGCAGCAGGGGACTAGCGGGAGGAAATGAGCAGTTCTTC. Its protein is CASSRGLAGGNEQFF.

This sequence joins TRBV9 and TRBJ2-2; no clear D. CDR1 SGDLS and CDR2 YYNGEE come from the germline V gene. Trimming took off 1 base at V and 4 bases at J, with 11 bases between the two ends. The CDR3 runs 15 residues. DNA for the CDR3: TGTGCCAGCAGCGTAATGACGGGCGGCACCGGGGAGCTGTTTTTT. This gives the protein CASSVMTGGTGELFF.

This chain links TRBV20-1 with TRBJ2-2, with 8 bases identical to TRBD2. Germline lookup yields CDR1 DFQATT and CDR2 SNEGSKA (reference sequence). The V and J ends lost 3 bases and 5 bases, in that order; junction bases with no gene match: 2. This CDR3 contains 13 residues. The DNA for the CDR3 is TGCAGTGCTAGTAGCGGGGAGACCGGGGAGCTGTTTTTT. This translates into CSASSGETGELFF.

This clonotype was recorded at least ten times. This sequence joins TRBV28 and TRBJ2-7, with D tentatively TRBD1 or TRBD2 (6 bases each). This CDR3 contains 16 residues. The germline gives CDR1 MDHEN, CDR2 SYDVKM. V lost 3 bases and J 5 bases, leaving 20 bases between the germline ends. CDR3 DNA sequence: TGTGCCAGCAGTTTGCCTTGGGGGGCCCCGGACCACGAGCAGTACTTC. Amino acid sequence: CASSLPWGAPDHEQYF.

This clonotype was observed at least ten times. The V gene is TRBV20-1, the J gene TRBJ2-5; 10 nucleotides line up with TRBD2. With 5 bases clipped from V and 2 bases from J, the junction kept 5 bases outside the gene matches. The CDR3 length is 14 residues. Germline assignment: CDR1 DFQATT and CDR2 SNEGSKA (reference sequence). CDR3 sequence (DNA): TGCAGTGCTTCTAGACTAGCGGGTCAAGAGACCCAGTACTTC. Translating it yields CSASRLAGQETQYF.

This clonotype has only a few counts. The gene calls are TRBV27 and TRBJ1-5; tentatively, D is TRBD1 (5 bases). Trimming stripped 3 bases from V and 6 bases from J, with 12 bases between. Germline CDR1 and CDR2: MNHEY and SMNVEV (reference sequence). This CDR3 spans 14 amino acids. For the CDR3, the DNA is TGTGCCAGCAGTTTTCAGGGTATTGGTCAGCCCCAGCATTTT. Translated, it gives CASSFQGIGQPQHF.

This clonotype was detected ten times or more. The chain links TRBV18 to TRBJ2-3; no reliable D call. CDR1 and CDR2 (germline): KGHSH, LQKENI. There are 13 residues in the CDR3. Trimming left V 3 bases short and J 1 base short, with 5 bases between. The CDR3 protein is CASSPRRTDTQYF. DNA for the CDR3: TGTGCCAGCTCACCCCGGCGCACAGATACGCAGTATTTT.

This chain uses TRBV27 with TRBJ1-6; possible D gene TRBD1, 6 bases. V lost 8 bases and J 8 bases, leaving 19 bases between the germline ends. Germline CDR1 MNHEY, CDR2 SMNVEV (reference sequence). The CDR3 sequence is 15 residues long. DNA of the CDR3: TGTGCCAGCCGATCCTTACAGGGCAGTGATTCACCCCTCCACTTT. This encodes CASRSLQGSDSPLHF.

The J gene is TRBJ2-1, the V gene TRBV24-1; 7 nucleotides agree with TRBD2. CDR1 is KGHDR, CDR2 SFDVKD, per germline. J gave up 5 bases and V 4 bases, and 4 bases lay outside the gene matches. The CDR3 is 14 residues long. CDR3 in DNA: TGTGCCACCAGTGAGCTGGGGACTAACAATGAGCAGTTCTTC. It codes for CATSELGTNNEQFF.

The genes are TRBV19 and TRBJ2-2; no firm D call. The CDR3 contains 13 residues. CDR1 and CDR2 (germline): LNHDA, SQIVND (reference sequence). V was trimmed by 6 bases and J by 3 bases, leaving 8 bases between them. CDR3 coding DNA: TGTGCCAGTAGGGGCACCTACACCGGGGAGCTGTTTTTT. It codes for CASRGTYTGELFF.

V gene TRBV24-1 combines with J gene TRBJ2-2; maybe TRBD2 (5 bases). V was trimmed by 3 bases and J by 2 bases, leaving 12 bases between them. The CDR3 loop spans 16 amino acids. Germline V lookup: CDR1 KGHDR, CDR2 SFDVKD. This chain's CDR3 is CATSDPDGGNTGELFF. The CDR3 DNA follows: TGTGCCACCAGTGATCCGGACGGAGGAAACACCGGGGAGCTGTTTTTT.

This clonotype appeared many times. J is TRBJ2-7 and V is TRBV2, with TRBD2 matching over 10 bases. V dropped 6 bases and J dropped 5; count of bases not matched to a gene: 4. Germline-derived CDR1 and CDR2 are SNHLY and FYNNEI. This CDR3 is 13 amino acids long. CDR3 nucleotide sequence: TGTGCCAGCAGCCGGACTAGCGGCCACGAGCAGTACTTC. This encodes CASSRTSGHEQYF.